The subject of this entry is one TCR beta chain. Its cognate antigen is unknown. Genomic DNA for unsorted samples was obtained from about 90 million PBMCs. Libraries were prepared by immunoSEQ multiplex PCR; TCRdb keeps only in-frame clonotypes and omits some of them. The sample yields about half a million clones, 77% seen once. The data belong to a study of shared clonotypes between healthy human individuals. Study-wide results and caveats: Only blood was sampled; tissue repertoires likely differ.

Source material: PBMCs. The source of this sequence is a woman aged 35 to 49 in good health. Some clones in this sample may be carry-over from other donors' samples.

The CDR3 bases are TGTGCCAGCAGCCAAGTCAAATCGAGCGGGAGACAAAACATTCAGTACTTC. Amino acid sequence: CASSQVKSSGRQNIQYF. The chain recombines TRBV4-2 with TRBJ2-4, with 8 bases matching TRBD2. Trimming cost V 1 base and J 5 bases; bases outside gene matches: 10. The CDR3 is 17 amino acids. Germline-derived CDR1 and CDR2 are LGHNA and YNFKEQ.